A selection of T cell receptor beta chains follows, all from one sample in a study of shared clonotypes between healthy human individuals. The protocol was immunoSEQ multiplex PCR, while the TCRdb copy is restricted to in-frame clones and leaves out a portion. The profile covers 2 million to 2.5 million clones, with 90% to 96% appearing a single time and around 0.13% taken by the ten largest. The sequenced sample was naive CD4+ T cells sorted from blood. These receptors were taken from a man between 18 and 29 years old in good health. The CDR3 runs from the conserved cysteine through the conserved F or W. The D gene is left open where the match is weak. Not all rows give a size; the values are once, few, many and, for expanded clones, a class.

TRBJ2-7 | NA | 16 | NA | TRBV7-9 | CASSAPRVFGSYEQYF | TGTGCCAGCAGCGCCCCCCGCGTGTTTGGTTCCTACGAGCAGTACTTC
TRBJ1-1 | NA | 13 | NA | TRBV6-1 | CAGGMGYRPEAFF | TGTGCCGGTGGGATGGGTTATAGGCCTGAAGCTTTCTTT
TRBJ2-7 | NA | 15 | NA | TRBV18 | CASSRTGGVSYEQYF | TGTGCCAGCTCACGCACAGGGGGGGTCTCCTACGAGCAGTACTTC
TRBJ2-7 | NA | 13 | TRBD1 | TRBV25-1 | CASSRSGGSEQYF | TGTGCCAGCAGCCGGTCAGGGGGAAGTGAGCAGTACTTC
TRBJ2-3 | NA | 16 | TRBD1 | TRBV12-5 | CASGLVTGGNTDTQYF | TGTGCTAGTGGTTTGGTAACAGGGGGGAACACAGATACGCAGTATTTT
TRBJ2-7 | NA | 14 | NA | TRBV6-1 | CASRKGGLNYEQYF | TGTGCCAGCAGGAAGGGTGGACTCAACTACGAGCAGTACTTC
TRBJ1-2 | NA | 13 | TRBD1 | TRBV28 | CASALTEQGARPF | TGTGCCAGCGCCTTGACGGAACAGGGGGCGCGTCCCTTC
TRBJ2-7 | NA | 15 | NA | TRBV5-4 | CASSLAAGSTYEQYF | TGTGCCAGCAGCTTGGCGGCAGGGTCGACCTACGAGCAGTACTTC
TRBJ1-2 | NA | 16 | TRBD1 | TRBV9 | CASSVATTGHNVGYTF | TGTGCCAGCAGCGTAGCCACGACAGGGCACAACGTTGGCTACACCTTC
TRBJ1-2 | few | 14 | NA | TRBV7-9 | CASSLVGTAFGYTF | TGTGCCAGCAGCTTAGTGGGGACGGCTTTTGGCTACACCTTC
TRBJ1-1 | few | 16 | TRBD1 | TRBV7-2 | CASSLGQGAGLSEAFF | TGTGCCAGCAGCCTCGGACAGGGGGCTGGGTTATCTGAAGCTTTCTTT
TRBJ2-5 | NA | 12 | NA | TRBV29-1 | CSVGPTQETQYF | TGCAGCGTTGGGCCGACCCAAGAGACCCAGTACTTC
TRBJ2-7 | NA | 15 | TRBD2 | TRBV11-2 | CASSLVGGSSYEQYF | TGTGCCAGCAGCTTAGTGGGCGGGAGCTCCTACGAGCAGTACTTC
TRBJ1-5 | NA | 13 | NA | TRBV6-1 | CASSRGDNQPQHF | TGTGCCAGCAGTAGGGGGGACAATCAGCCCCAGCATTTT